This T cell receptor (beta chain) derives from a study of OX40 agonist ivuxolimab in advanced cancers. For the study at large: Dose-escalation subjects each had hepatocellular carcinoma, melanoma, renal cell or head and neck cancer.

Trimming cost V 4 bases and J 1 base; bases outside gene matches: 8. This CDR3 contains 16 residues. The germline gives CDR1 SGHAT, CDR2 FQNNGV. As for this clone: What it recognizes is unknown.

Broader study findings: Partial responders treated at 0.1-3.0 mg/kg exhibited clonal expansion among the lowest measured.

Blood was sampled at baseline, cycle 4 day 1, and cycle 7 day 1. Profiling relied on immunoSEQ multiplex PCR, and the TCRdb table lists in-frame clones only, not all of them. This sample has about 100,000 clones, with about 91% found just once. The chain is built from TRBV11-2 and TRBJ1-1; 8 nucleotides line up with TRBD1. The receptor's source is an adult with an advanced solid tumor such as melanoma, head and neck, liver or kidney cancer. This sample comprised CD4+ or CD8+ T cells sorted from blood, obtained in a trial of the OX40 agonist ivuxolimab. The CDR3 region has the DNA TGTGCCAGCAGCTCCCCTGGACAGGGATGGAACACTGAAGCTTTCTTT. Translating gives CASSSPGQGWNTEAFF.